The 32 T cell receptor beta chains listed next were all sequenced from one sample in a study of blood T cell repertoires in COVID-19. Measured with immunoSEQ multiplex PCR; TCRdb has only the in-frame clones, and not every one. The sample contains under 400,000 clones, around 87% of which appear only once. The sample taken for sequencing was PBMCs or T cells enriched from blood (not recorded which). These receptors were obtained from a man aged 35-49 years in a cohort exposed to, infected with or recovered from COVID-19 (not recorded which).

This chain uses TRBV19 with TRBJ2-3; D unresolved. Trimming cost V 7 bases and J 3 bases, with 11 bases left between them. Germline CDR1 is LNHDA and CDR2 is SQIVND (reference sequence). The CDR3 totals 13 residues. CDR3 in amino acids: CASKAPGTDTQYF. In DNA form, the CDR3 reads TGTGCCAGTAAGGCTCCGGGTACAGATACGCAGTATTTT.

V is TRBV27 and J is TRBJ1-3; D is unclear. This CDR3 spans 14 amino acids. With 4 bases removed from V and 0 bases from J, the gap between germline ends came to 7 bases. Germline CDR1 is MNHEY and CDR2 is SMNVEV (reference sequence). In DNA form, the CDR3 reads TGTGCCAGCAGTTCACGACTCTCTGGAAACACCATATATTTT. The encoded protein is CASSSRLSGNTIYF.

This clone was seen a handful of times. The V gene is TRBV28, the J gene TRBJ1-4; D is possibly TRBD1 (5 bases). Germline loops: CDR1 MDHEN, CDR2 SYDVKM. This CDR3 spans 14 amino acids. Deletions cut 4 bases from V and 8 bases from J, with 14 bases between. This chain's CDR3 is CASSYGGREEKLFF. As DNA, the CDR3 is TGTGCCAGCAGTTATGGGGGGAGGGAGGAAAAACTGTTTTTT.

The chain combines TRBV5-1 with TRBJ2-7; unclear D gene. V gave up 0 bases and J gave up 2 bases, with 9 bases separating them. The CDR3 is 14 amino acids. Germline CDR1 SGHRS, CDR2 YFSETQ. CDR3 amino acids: CASSLGQATYEQYF. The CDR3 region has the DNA TGCGCCAGCAGCTTGGGCCAGGCAACCTACGAGCAGTACTTC. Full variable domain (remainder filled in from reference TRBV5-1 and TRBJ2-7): KAGVTQTPRYLIKTRGQQVTLSCSPISGHRSVSWYQQTPGQGLQFLFEYFSETQRNKGNFPGRFSGRQFSNSRSEMNVSTLELGDSALYLCASSLGQATYEQYFGPGTRLTVT.

The CDR3, as DNA: TGTGCCAGCAAAAAAAGCAGACAGGGGTATGGCTACACCTTC. Encoded protein: CASKKSRQGYGYTF. The chain combines TRBV6-5 with TRBJ1-2; TRBD1 matches 8 bases. CDR1 is MNHEY and CDR2 is SVGAGI in the germline V gene. The CDR3 consists of 14 residues. The J segment lost 5 bases and the V segment lost 7 bases, leaving 9 bases of the junction unmatched.

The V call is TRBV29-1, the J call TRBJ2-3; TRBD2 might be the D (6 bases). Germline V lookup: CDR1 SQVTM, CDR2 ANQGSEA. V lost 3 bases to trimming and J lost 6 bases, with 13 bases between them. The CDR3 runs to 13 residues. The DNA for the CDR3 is TGCAGCGTTGACGGTCGGGAGTTTGATACGCAGTATTTT. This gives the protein CSVDGREFDTQYF.

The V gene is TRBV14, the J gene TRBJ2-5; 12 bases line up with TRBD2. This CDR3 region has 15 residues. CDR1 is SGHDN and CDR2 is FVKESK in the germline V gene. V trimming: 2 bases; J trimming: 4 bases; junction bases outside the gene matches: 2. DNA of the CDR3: TGTGCCAGCAGCCAATCTAGCGGGAGGGGAGAGACCCAGTACTTC. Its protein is CASSQSSGRGETQYF.

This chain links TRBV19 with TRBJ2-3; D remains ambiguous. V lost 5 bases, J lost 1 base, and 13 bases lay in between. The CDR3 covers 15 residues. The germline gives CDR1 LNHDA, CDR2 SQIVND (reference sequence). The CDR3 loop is CASSWQALGTDTQYF. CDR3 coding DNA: TGTGCCAGTAGTTGGCAGGCCCTCGGCACAGATACGCAGTATTTT.

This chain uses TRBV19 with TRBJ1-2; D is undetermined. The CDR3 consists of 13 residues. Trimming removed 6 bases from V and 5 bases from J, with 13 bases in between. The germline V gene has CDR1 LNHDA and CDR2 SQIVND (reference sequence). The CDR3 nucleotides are TGTGCCAGTAGCCCCACCTCGGGATATGGCTACACCTTC. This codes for CASSPTSGYGYTF.

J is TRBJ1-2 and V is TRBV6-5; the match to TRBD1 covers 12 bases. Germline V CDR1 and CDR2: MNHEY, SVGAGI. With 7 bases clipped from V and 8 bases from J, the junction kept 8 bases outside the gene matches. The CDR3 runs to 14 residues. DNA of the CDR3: TGTGCCAGCAACCGGGGACAGGGGGCAGGCGGCTACACCTTC. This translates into CASNRGQGAGGYTF.

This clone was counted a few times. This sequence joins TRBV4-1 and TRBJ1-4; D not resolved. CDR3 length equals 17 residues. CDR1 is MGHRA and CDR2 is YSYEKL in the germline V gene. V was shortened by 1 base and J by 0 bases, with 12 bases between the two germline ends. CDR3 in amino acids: CASSQGLGDATNEKLFF. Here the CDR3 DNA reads TGCGCCAGCAGCCAAGGGTTAGGAGATGCAACTAATGAAAAACTGTTTTTT.

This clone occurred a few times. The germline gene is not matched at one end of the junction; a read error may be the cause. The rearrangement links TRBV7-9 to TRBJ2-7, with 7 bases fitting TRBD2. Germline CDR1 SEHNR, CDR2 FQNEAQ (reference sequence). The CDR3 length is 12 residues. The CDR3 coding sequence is TGTGCCAGCAGCTTAGGGACGGACCGGGAGGACTTC. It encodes CASSLGTDREDF.

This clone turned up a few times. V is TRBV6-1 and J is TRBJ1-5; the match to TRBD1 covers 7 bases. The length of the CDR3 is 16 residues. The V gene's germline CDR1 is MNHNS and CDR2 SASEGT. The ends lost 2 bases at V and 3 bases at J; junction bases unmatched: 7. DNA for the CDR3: TGTGCCAGCAGTGAATTGGGACAGATGATCAATCAGCCCCAGCATTTT. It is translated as CASSELGQMINQPQHF.

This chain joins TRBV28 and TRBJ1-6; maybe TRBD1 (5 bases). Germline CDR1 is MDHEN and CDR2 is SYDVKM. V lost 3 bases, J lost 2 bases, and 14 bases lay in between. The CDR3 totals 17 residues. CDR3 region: CASSFQGPPAYNSPLHF. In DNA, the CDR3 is TGTGCCAGCAGTTTTCAGGGCCCCCCGGCCTATAATTCACCCCTCCACTTT.

The CDR3 is CASSFDRAAGEPQHF. In DNA, the CDR3 is TGTGCCAGCAGCTTCGACAGGGCAGCGGGGGAGCCCCAGCATTTT. This chain uses TRBV5-8 with TRBJ1-5, with 7 bases matching TRBD1. The V gene's germline CDR1 is SGHTS and CDR2 YDEGEE. The V gene end was trimmed by 2 bases and the J gene end by 8 bases; junction bases not matched to a gene: 10. The CDR3 has 15 amino acids.

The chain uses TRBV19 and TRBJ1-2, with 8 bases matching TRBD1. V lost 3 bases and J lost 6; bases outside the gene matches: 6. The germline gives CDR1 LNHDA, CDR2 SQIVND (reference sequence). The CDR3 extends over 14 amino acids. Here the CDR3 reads CASSMDRAAHGYTF. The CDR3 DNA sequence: TGTGCCAGTAGTATGGACAGGGCAGCTCATGGCTACACCTTC.

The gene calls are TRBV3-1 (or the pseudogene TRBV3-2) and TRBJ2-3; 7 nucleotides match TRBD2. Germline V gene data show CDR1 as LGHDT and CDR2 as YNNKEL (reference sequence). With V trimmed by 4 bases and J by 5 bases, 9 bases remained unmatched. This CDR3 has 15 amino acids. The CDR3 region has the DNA TGTGCCAGCAGCCTTACAAGCCAGCGGGGAGATACGCAGTATTTT. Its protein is CASSLTSQRGDTQYF.

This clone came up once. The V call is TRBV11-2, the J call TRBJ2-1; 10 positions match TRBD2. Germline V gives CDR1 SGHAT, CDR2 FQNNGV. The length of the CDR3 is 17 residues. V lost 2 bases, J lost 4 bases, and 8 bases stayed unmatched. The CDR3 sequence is CASSLKYGLADYNEQFF. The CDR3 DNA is TGTGCCAGCAGCTTAAAGTATGGACTAGCGGATTACAATGAGCAGTTCTTC.

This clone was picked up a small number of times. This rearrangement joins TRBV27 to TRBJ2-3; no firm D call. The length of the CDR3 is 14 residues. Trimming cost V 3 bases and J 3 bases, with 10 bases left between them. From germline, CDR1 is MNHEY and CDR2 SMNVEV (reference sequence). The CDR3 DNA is TGTGCCAGCAGTTTGGTCCGTGCGACAGATACGCAGTATTTT. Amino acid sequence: CASSLVRATDTQYF.

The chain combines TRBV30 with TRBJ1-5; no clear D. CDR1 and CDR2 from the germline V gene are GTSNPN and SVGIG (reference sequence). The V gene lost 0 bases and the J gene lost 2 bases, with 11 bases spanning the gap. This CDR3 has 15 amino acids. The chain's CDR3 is CAWSVPPVGNQPQHF. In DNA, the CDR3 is TGTGCCTGGAGTGTACCCCCGGTGGGCAATCAGCCCCAGCATTTT. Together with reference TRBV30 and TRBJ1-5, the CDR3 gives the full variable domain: SQTIHQWPATLVQPVGSPLSLECTVEGTSNPNLYWYRQAAGRGLQLLFYSVGIGQISSEVPQNLSASRPQDRQFILSSKKLLLSDSGFYLCAWSVPPVGNQPQHFGDGTRLSIL.

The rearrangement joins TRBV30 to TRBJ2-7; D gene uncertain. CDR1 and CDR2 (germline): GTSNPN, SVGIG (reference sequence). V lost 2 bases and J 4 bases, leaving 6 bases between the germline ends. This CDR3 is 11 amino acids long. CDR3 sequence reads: CAWSLEYEQYF. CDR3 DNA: TGTGCCTGGAGTCTAGAGTACGAGCAGTACTTC.

This CDR3 is CASSADRGQSYEQYF. DNA of the CDR3: TGTGCCAGCAGCGCCGACAGGGGGCAATCCTACGAGCAGTACTTC. V is TRBV5-5 and J is TRBJ2-7; 10 positions match TRBD1. The CDR3 is 15 residues long. Trimming took 4 bases from V and 1 from J; bases not matched to a gene: 5. Germline-derived CDR1 and CDR2 are SGHKS and YYEKEE (reference sequence).

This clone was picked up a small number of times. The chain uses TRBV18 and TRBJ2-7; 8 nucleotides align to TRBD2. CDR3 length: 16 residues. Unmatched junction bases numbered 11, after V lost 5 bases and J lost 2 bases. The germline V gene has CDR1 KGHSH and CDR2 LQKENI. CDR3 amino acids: CASSFGFAGGTYEQYF. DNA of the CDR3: TGTGCCAGCTCATTCGGGTTCGCGGGAGGTACCTACGAGCAGTACTTC.

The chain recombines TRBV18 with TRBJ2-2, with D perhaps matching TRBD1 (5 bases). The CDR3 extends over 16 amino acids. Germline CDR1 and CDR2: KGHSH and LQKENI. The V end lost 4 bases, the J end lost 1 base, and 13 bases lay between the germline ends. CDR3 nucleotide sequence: TGTGCCAGCTCACTGGCCTGGCAGGGGAACACCGGGGAGCTGTTTTTT. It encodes CASSLAWQGNTGELFF.

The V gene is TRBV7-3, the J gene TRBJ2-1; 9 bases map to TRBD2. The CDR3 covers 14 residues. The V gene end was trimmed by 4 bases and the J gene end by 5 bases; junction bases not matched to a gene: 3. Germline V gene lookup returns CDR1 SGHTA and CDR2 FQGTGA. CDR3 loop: CASSSGTSHNEQFF. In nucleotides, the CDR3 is TGTGCCAGCAGCTCAGGGACTAGCCACAATGAGCAGTTCTTC.

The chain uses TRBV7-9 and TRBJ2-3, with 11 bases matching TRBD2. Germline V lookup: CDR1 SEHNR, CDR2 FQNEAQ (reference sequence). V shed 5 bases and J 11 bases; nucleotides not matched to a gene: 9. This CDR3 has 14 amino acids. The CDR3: CASSRSASGRMQYF. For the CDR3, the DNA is TGTGCCAGCAGCCGAAGCGCTAGCGGGAGGATGCAGTATTTT.

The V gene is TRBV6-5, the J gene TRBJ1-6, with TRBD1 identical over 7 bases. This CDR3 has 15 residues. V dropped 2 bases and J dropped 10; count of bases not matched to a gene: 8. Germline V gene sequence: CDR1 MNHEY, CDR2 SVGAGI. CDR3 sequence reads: CASSYRAGGASPLHF. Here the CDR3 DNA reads TGTGCCAGCAGTTACAGGGCAGGGGGTGCCTCACCCCTCCACTTT.

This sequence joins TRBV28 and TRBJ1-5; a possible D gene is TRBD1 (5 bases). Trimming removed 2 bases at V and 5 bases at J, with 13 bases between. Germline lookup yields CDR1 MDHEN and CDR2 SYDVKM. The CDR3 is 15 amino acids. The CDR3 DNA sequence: TGTGCCAGCAGTTTAGGGGGGAATAAACATCAGCCCCAGCATTTT. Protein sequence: CASSLGGNKHQPQHF.

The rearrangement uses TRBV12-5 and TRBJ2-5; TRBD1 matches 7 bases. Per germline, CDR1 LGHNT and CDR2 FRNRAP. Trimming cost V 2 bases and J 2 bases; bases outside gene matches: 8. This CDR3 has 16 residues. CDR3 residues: CASGLSLGTVQETQYF. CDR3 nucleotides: TGTGCTAGTGGTTTGTCACTGGGGACAGTACAAGAGACCCAGTACTTC. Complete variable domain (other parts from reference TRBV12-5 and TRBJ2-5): DARVTQTPRHKVTEMGQEVTMRCQPILGHNTVFWYRQTMMQGLELLAYFRNRAPLDDSGMPKDRFSAEMPDATLATLKIQPSEPRDSAVYFCASGLSLGTVQETQYFGPGTRLLVL.

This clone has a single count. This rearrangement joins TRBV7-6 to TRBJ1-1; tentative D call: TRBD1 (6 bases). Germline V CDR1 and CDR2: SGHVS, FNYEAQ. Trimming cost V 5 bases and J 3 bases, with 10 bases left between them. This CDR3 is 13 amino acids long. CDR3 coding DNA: TGTGCCAGCAGCCGAGGGGGGGACACTGAAGCTTTCTTT. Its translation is CASSRGGDTEAFF.

In DNA form, the CDR3 reads TGTGCCAGCAGCACCAACAGGGGAATGGGTGGCTACACCTTC. The encoded protein is CASSTNRGMGGYTF. This chain uses TRBV5-6 with TRBJ1-2, with 7 nucleotides matching TRBD1. From germline, CDR1 is SGHDT and CDR2 YYEEEE. After removal of 4 bases from V and 7 bases from J, the junction contained 10 bases not matched to a gene. The CDR3 is 14 residues long. The full variable domain, in which reference TRBV5-6 and TRBJ1-2 provide the parts outside the CDR3, is DAGVTQSPTHLIKTRGQQVTLRCSPKSGHDTVSWYQQALGQGPQFIFQYYEEEERQRGNFPDRFSGHQFPNYSSELNVNALLLGDSALYLCASSTNRGMGGYTFGSGTRLTVV.

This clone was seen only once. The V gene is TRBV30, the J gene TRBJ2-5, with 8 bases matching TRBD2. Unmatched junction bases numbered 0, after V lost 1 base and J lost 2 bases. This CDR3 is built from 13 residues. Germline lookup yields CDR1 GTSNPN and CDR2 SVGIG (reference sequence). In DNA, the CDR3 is TGTGCCTGGAGTGCGGGAGGGCAAGAGACCCAGTACTTC. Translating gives CAWSAGGQETQYF.